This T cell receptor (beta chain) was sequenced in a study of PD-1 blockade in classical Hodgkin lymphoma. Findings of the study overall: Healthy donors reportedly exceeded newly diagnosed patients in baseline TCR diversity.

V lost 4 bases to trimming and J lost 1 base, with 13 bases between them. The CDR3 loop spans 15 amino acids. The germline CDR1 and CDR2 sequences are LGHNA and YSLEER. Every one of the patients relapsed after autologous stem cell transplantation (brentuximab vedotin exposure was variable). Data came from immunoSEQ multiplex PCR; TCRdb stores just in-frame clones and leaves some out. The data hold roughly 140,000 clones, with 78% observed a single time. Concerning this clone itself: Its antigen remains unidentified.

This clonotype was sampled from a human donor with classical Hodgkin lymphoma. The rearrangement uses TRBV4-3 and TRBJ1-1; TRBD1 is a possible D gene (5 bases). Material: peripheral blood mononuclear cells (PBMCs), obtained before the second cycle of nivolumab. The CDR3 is CASSRTPTENTEAFF. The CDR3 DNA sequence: TGCGCCAGCAGCCGGACCCCGACAGAGAACACTGAAGCTTTCTTT.